Listed below are T cell receptor beta chains from one sample, sequenced in a study of CD4 T cells in relation to SARS-CoV-2 and coronaviruses. Profiling relied on immunoSEQ multiplex PCR, and the TCRdb table lists in-frame clones only, not all of them. Here the sample spans 37,000 or so clones, approximately 85% being singletons. The sequencing sample was made of memory CD4+ T cells from PBMCs. The receptors come from an adult with COVID-19. Both conserved end residues are part of each CDR3. D genes are given only for firm matches. Not every row has a clone size; where given, it reads once, few, many or a size class.

V	J	size	D	CDR3	DNA
TRBV21-1	TRBJ1-5	NA	NA	CASSPPGGPQHF	TGTGCCAGCAGCCCCCCCGGAGGGCCCCAGCATTTT
TRBV27	TRBJ2-4	NA	NA	CASSFSRENIQYF	TGTGCCAGCAGTTTTTCGCGAGAAAACATTCAGTACTTC
TRBV14	TRBJ2-1	NA	NA	CASSHGGRNYNEQFF	TGTGCCAGCAGCCACGGGGGGCGTAATTACAATGAGCAGTTCTTC
TRBV4-1	TRBJ2-7	NA	NA	CASKSRYNSYEQYF	TGCGCCAGCAAAAGCCGGTATAACTCCTACGAGCAGTACTTC
TRBV7-2	TRBJ2-7	NA	NA	CASSPGPHLGEQYF	TGTGCCAGCAGTCCCGGGCCACACCTCGGGGAGCAGTACTTC
TRBV11-2	TRBJ2-1	once	TRBD2	CASSPGASGKRDNEQFF	TGTGCCAGCAGCCCAGGGGCTAGCGGGAAACGTGACAATGAGCAGTTCTTC
TRBV19	TRBJ2-2	once	NA	CASRPRAGPPNTGELFF	TGTGCCAGTAGACCCCGCGCAGGACCGCCGAACACCGGGGAGCTGTTTTTT
TRBV2	TRBJ1-2	NA	NA	CASSVQGLGGYTF	TGTGCCAGCAGTGTTCAGGGGTTGGGTGGCTACACCTTC
TRBV18	TRBJ1-2	NA	TRBD1	CASSGDRQRGYGYTF	TGTGCCAGCTCGGGGGACAGGCAAAGGGGCTATGGCTACACCTTC
TRBV5-8	TRBJ2-2	NA	NA	CASSHSWADGELFF	TGTGCCAGCAGCCATTCTTGGGCAGACGGGGAGCTGTTTTTT
TRBV5-4	TRBJ2-7	NA	TRBD2	CASSPGGGESEQYF	TGTGCCAGCAGCCCGGGGGGTGGAGAGTCCGAGCAGTACTTC
TRBV18	TRBJ2-3	NA	NA	CASSELAPSTDTQYF	TGTGCCAGCTCAGAATTAGCCCCTAGCACAGATACGCAGTATTTT
TRBV6-1	TRBJ2-7	NA	TRBD1	CASSDAPDGTGFF	TGTGCCAGCAGTGACGCCCCGGACGGGACAGGGTTCTTC
TRBV11-2	TRBJ2-7	NA	TRBD1	CASSLQGQGKTYEQYF	TGTGCCAGCAGCTTACAAGGACAGGGGAAGACCTACGAGCAGTACTTC
TRBV13	TRBJ1-1	NA	NA	CASSFRGAGWNTEAFF	TGTGCCAGCAGCTTCCGGGGGGCTGGTTGGAACACTGAAGCTTTCTTT
TRBV6-5	TRBJ1-4	NA	NA	CASSRGLGEKLFF	TGTGCCAGCAGTCGGGGGTTGGGTGAAAAACTGTTTTTT